Listed below are T cell receptor beta chains from one sample, sequenced in a study of human T cells and chemical hapten exposure. TCRdb fed the RACE reads into MiXCR, producing one record per CDR3 protein. The sample contains about 180,000 distinct CDR3 sequences, just under 30% of which appear only once. Sequencing used whole blood, obtained in connection with sensitization to the hapten diphenylcyclopropenone (DPC). These receptor sequences come from a woman aged 25-40 years with alopecia areata. Some clones in this sample may be carry-over from other donors' samples. Each CDR3 is given with its conserved first and last residue. D genes are given only for firm matches. Not every row has a clone size; where given, it reads once, few, many or a size class.

v_gene	d_gene	j_gene	abundance	CDR3nt	CDR3aa
TRBV25-1	.	TRBJ1-5	.	TGTGCCAGCAGTGTAGGTCTTCAGCCCCAGCATTTT	CASSVGLQPQHF
TRBV7-2	.	TRBJ1-3	few	TGTGCCAGCCAGGGAACAGGGCTGTCTGGAAACACCATATATTTT	CASQGTGLSGNTIYF
TRBV14	.	TRBJ1-6	.	TGTGCCAGCAGCCAAGAAGCCGACGGCTCACCCCTCCACTTT	CASSQEADGSPLHF
TRBV18	.	TRBJ2-7	few	TGTGCCAGCTCACCACCGTCATTGCACGACGAGCAGTACTTC	CASSPPSLHDEQYF
TRBV5-1	.	TRBJ2-7	.	TGCGCCAGCAAAAAACCCGGAGGGCCCCTCGAGCAGTACTTC	CASKKPGGPLEQYF
TRBV10-2	.	TRBJ1-4	.	TGCGCCAGCAGTGATAAACAGGGAGTAGGTGAAAAACTGTTTTTT	CASSDKQGVGEKLFF
TRBV28	.	TRBJ2-7	.	TGTGCCAGCAGCCGGCCCGGGGCAGGGGCTGACGAGCAGTACTTC	CASSRPGAGADEQYF
TRBV9	.	TRBJ2-1	.	TGTGCCAGCAGCGGGGACTCCCTTGCCTGCAATGAGCAGTTCTTC	CASSGDSLACNEQFF
TRBV10-2	TRBD2	TRBJ2-2	few	TGCGCCAGCACCAAGGGACTAGCGGGAGGGCGTAACACCGGGGAGCTGTTTTTT	CASTKGLAGGRNTGELFF
TRBV29-1	TRBD2	TRBJ2-7	many	TGCAGCGTAAGGGACTATAAACGGCAGTACTTC	CSVRDYKRQYF
TRBV27	.	TRBJ1-5	few	TGTGCCAGCAGAAGAGAACCACATAGCAATCAGCCCCAGCATTTT	CASRREPHSNQPQHF
TRBV29-1	.	TRBJ1-5	medium-sized	TGCAGCGTTGAAGAAGGGGGTGGTCAGCCCCAGCATTTT	CSVEEGGGQPQHF
TRBV29-1	TRBD1	TRBJ2-3	few	TGCAGCGTTTCATCGACAGGGGGCTTAGATACGCAGTATTTT	CSVSSTGGLDTQYF
TRBV7-2	.	TRBJ1-1	few	TGTGCCAGCAGCTCCGACAGGCTGCAAGCTTTCTTT	CASSSDRLQAFF
TRBV12-3/TRBV12-4	.	TRBJ1-1	.	TGTGCCAGCAGTTTAGCGGGGGGCGAAGCTTTCTTT	CASSLAGGEAFF
TRBV4-2	.	TRBJ2-2	few	TGTGCCAGCAGCCAAGATCGTAGGGTAAACACCGGGGAGCTGTTTTTT	CASSQDRRVNTGELFF
TRBV7-9	TRBD1	TRBJ2-1	.	TGTGCCAGCAGCTTGGGCAGGGGGCGCAACAATGAGCAGTTCTTC	CASSLGRGRNNEQFF
TRBV28	TRBD1	TRBJ2-4	.	TGTGCCAAGGACAGGGTTGACCTAGCCAAAAACATTCAGTACTTC	CAKDRVDLAKNIQYF
TRBV18	TRBD2	TRBJ2-7	once	TGTGCCAGCTCACCCCCGGGACTAGCCCAGTACGAGCAGTACTTC	CASSPPGLAQYEQYF
TRBV18	.	TRBJ1-2	.	TGTGCCAGCTCACCATCGAACCTGGGCCATATCTATGGCTACACCTTC	CASSPSNLGHIYGYTF
TRBV19	.	TRBJ2-1	.	TGTGCCAGTAGCGACTGGCACAATGAGCAGTTCTTC	CASSDWHNEQFF
TRBV20-1	TRBD2	TRBJ2-1	few	TGCAGTGCTAGAGGATTGGGGAGGGCCTACAATGAGCAGTTCTTC	CSARGLGRAYNEQFF
TRBV28	.	TRBJ2-2	.	TGTGCCAGCAGCTCCGCCGGGGAGGGGGATGGGGGGCTGTTTTTT	CASSSAGEGDGGLFF
TRBV6-5	.	TRBJ2-5	.	TGTGCCAGCAAAATCCAAGGGGGGGGGGAGACCCAGTACTTC	CASKIQGGGETQYF